The 27 T cell receptor beta chains presented below share a single source sample, sequenced in a study of T cell responses to AZD1222 COVID-19 vaccine. Only in-frame clones appear in the TCRdb table, and some are missing; sequencing was by immunoSEQ multiplex PCR. The data hold about 100,000 clones, with about 85% observed a single time. Sequenced material: peripheral blood, taken on day 0 of AZD1222 vaccination. These receptors all come from an adult in good health.

J is TRBJ1-1 and V is TRBV11-2; tentative D call: TRBD1 (5 bases). V dropped 9 bases and J dropped 6 bases, with 17 bases sitting between them. The CDR3 has 13 amino acids. Germline V lookup: CDR1 SGHAT, CDR2 FQNNGV. The DNA of the CDR3 is TGTGCCAGTAAGGGAGATGGGACCTCTGAAGCTTTCTTT. Its protein is CASKGDGTSEAFF.

The genes are TRBV6-2 or TRBV6-3 and TRBJ1-4; tentatively, D is TRBD1 (6 bases). The germline V gene has CDR1 MNHEY and CDR2 SVGEGT. Trimming took 2 bases from V and 8 from J, leaving 12 bases between them. The CDR3 totals 14 residues. In DNA, the CDR3 is TGTGCCAGCAGTTACGAACAGGGTGGCGAAAAACTGTTTTTT. Protein sequence: CASSYEQGGEKLFF.

The rearrangement joins TRBV9 to TRBJ2-3, with 11 nucleotides matching TRBD1. CDR1 is SGDLS and CDR2 is YYNGEE in the germline V gene. The length of the CDR3 is 20 residues. J gave up 0 bases and V 0 bases, and 12 bases lay outside the gene matches. This CDR3 is CASSVAPWTGGGRSTDTQYF. CDR3 sequence (DNA): TGTGCCAGCAGCGTAGCTCCCTGGACAGGGGGCGGGCGAAGCACAGATACGCAGTATTTT.

The J gene is TRBJ1-2, the V gene TRBV6-5, with a possible D match to TRBD1 (5 bases). In germline, CDR1 is MNHEY, CDR2 SVGAGI. Trimming took 5 bases from V and 2 from J, leaving 12 bases between them. The length of the CDR3 is 14 residues. Here the CDR3 reads CASSRQRENYGYTF. The DNA of the CDR3 is TGTGCCAGCAGTCGACAGAGGGAAAACTATGGCTACACCTTC.

The rearrangement joins TRBV3-1 (or the pseudogene TRBV3-2) to TRBJ2-1; D may be TRBD1 (6 bases). Trimming shortened V by 3 bases and J by 9 bases, and 12 bases separated the two germline ends. Germline V gene lookup returns CDR1 LGHDT and CDR2 YNNKEL (reference sequence). The CDR3 is 13 residues long. The CDR3 sequence is CASSQRGSSEQFF. DNA for the CDR3: TGTGCCAGCAGCCAGAGGGGGAGCAGTGAGCAGTTCTTC.

The V and J genes are TRBV24-1 and TRBJ2-6; D might be TRBD1 (5 bases). Trimming stripped 4 bases from V and 4 bases from J, with 7 bases between. Germline V gives CDR1 KGHDR, CDR2 SFDVKD. CDR3 size: 14 residues. The CDR3 sequence is CATSETAGANVLTF. CDR3 sequence (DNA): TGTGCCACCAGTGAGACAGCCGGGGCCAACGTCCTGACTTTC.

The chain carries TRBV4-2 and TRBJ1-3; D gene uncertain. Trimming stripped 0 bases from V and 0 bases from J, with 6 bases between. Germline CDR1 reads LGHNA; CDR2 reads YNFKEQ. This CDR3 is 15 amino acids long. CDR3 protein: CASSQEPISGNTIYF. The CDR3 coding sequence is TGTGCCAGCAGCCAAGAGCCGATCTCTGGAAACACCATATATTTT.

The chain joins TRBV5-4 to TRBJ2-3; D is unclear. Germline V gene lookup returns CDR1 SGHNT and CDR2 YYREEE (reference sequence). The ends were cut back, 0 bases at V and 4 bases at J, with 6 bases in the middle. This CDR3 is built from 13 residues. CDR3 residues: CASSLDAADTQYF. In DNA form, the CDR3 reads TGTGCCAGCAGCTTGGACGCGGCAGATACGCAGTATTTT.

The chain is built from TRBV2 and TRBJ1-2; D might be TRBD1 (5 bases). Germline V lookup: CDR1 SNHLY, CDR2 FYNNEI. V was cut by 1 base and J by 9 bases, with 12 bases left in between. The CDR3 consists of 13 residues. This CDR3 reads CASSEEERGRYTF. The CDR3 DNA is TGTGCCAGCAGTGAAGAAGAGCGGGGCCGCTACACCTTC.

The rearrangement joins TRBV3-1 (or the pseudogene TRBV3-2) to TRBJ1-5; D is unclear. CDR1 and CDR2 (germline): LGHDT, YNNKEL (reference sequence). V lost 4 bases and J lost 2, with 15 bases in between. CDR3 size: 16 residues. This CDR3 reads CASSPASFTGNQPQHF. CDR3 in DNA: TGTGCCAGCAGCCCGGCCTCTTTCACGGGCAATCAGCCCCAGCATTTT.

The chain recombines TRBV29-1 with TRBJ1-4; possible D gene TRBD1, 5 bases. CDR3 length equals 16 residues. V gave up 7 bases and J gave up 0 bases, with 18 bases separating them. CDR1 SQVTM and CDR2 ANQGSEA come from the germline V gene. The CDR3 DNA reads TGCAGCGCCATGGGGGGAGGAGGAACAACTAATGAAAAACTGTTTTTT. It yields the protein CSAMGGGGTTNEKLFF.

The chain uses TRBV28 and TRBJ1-3; D remains unclear. Deletions cut 1 base from V and 0 bases from J, with 16 bases between. Germline-derived CDR1 and CDR2 are MDHEN and SYDVKM. The CDR3 totals 18 residues. CDR3 protein: CASSLSKHLTFSGNTIYF. CDR3 nucleotides: TGTGCCAGCAGTTTATCCAAGCACCTAACCTTCTCTGGAAACACCATATATTTT.

The rearrangement links TRBV29-1 to TRBJ1-2, with D possibly matching TRBD1 (6 bases). Germline V gene lookup returns CDR1 SQVTM and CDR2 ANQGSEA. This CDR3 region has 13 residues. Trimming pared 7 bases from V and 2 bases from J, leaving 14 bases between. The CDR3 DNA reads TGCAGCGCCAGGGAGGGGGGAAACTATGGCTACACCTTC. Its protein is CSAREGGNYGYTF.

The chain couples TRBV29-1 to TRBJ2-7, with TRBD1 matching 8 bases. The CDR3 totals 15 residues. Germline CDR1 is SQVTM and CDR2 is ANQGSEA. V trimming: 7 bases; J trimming: 2 bases; junction bases outside the gene matches: 13. CDR3 sequence: CSATRMGGQAYEQYF. The CDR3 bases are TGCAGCGCCACCCGGATGGGGGGACAGGCCTACGAGCAGTACTTC.

This clone was found once. The chain is built from TRBV9 and TRBJ1-2; 9 nucleotides agree with TRBD1. Germline V gene data show CDR1 as SGDLS and CDR2 as YYNGEE. V was pared by 4 bases and J by 7 bases, with 8 bases of the junction left unmatched. The CDR3 length is 14 residues. CDR3 loop: CASSFRTGESGYTF. In DNA form, the CDR3 reads TGTGCCAGCAGCTTCCGGACAGGGGAGAGTGGCTACACCTTC.

This rearrangement joins TRBV5-4 to TRBJ2-3, with D unresolved. This CDR3 contains 14 residues. Germline V CDR1 and CDR2: SGHNT, YYREEE (reference sequence). The V end was cut by 4 bases, the J end by 4 bases, with 13 bases between. CDR3 sequence reads: CASSPERAADTQYF. CDR3 coding DNA: TGTGCCAGCAGCCCCGAAAGGGCCGCAGATACGCAGTATTTT.

This chain connects TRBV27 to TRBJ2-1; 8 bases fit TRBD2. The CDR3 covers 15 residues. Per germline, CDR1 MNHEY and CDR2 SMNVEV (reference sequence). V lost 7 bases to trimming and J lost 6 bases; unmatched junction nucleotides: 11. The CDR3 region has the DNA TGTGCCAGCAAACCCTACGGGAGGGCTAGCAATGAGCAGTTCTTC. This sequence encodes CASKPYGRASNEQFF.

V and J are TRBV11-1 and TRBJ1-1; 7 nucleotides line up with TRBD1. This CDR3 spans 14 amino acids. Unmatched junction bases numbered 9, after V lost 5 bases and J lost 6 bases. The germline V gene has CDR1 SGHAT and CDR2 FQDESV (reference sequence). As DNA, the CDR3 is TGTGCCAGCAGCCGGACAGGCAGCCTGTCTGAAGCTTTCTTT. Protein: CASSRTGSLSEAFF.

J is TRBJ2-3 and V is TRBV10-3; 9 bases align to TRBD2. Germline-derived CDR1 and CDR2 are ENHRY and SYGVKD. V shed 6 bases and J 1 base; nucleotides not matched to a gene: 8. The CDR3 covers 16 residues. CDR3 coding DNA: TGTGCCATCAGGTGGGAGCGGGAGGCGGGCACAGATACGCAGTATTTT. Its protein is CAIRWEREAGTDTQYF.

This sequence joins TRBV21-1 and TRBJ1-4. TRBV21-1 is assigned pseudogene status. This CDR3 is built from 15 residues. CDR3 sequence reads: CASSKWDCENEKLFF. Here the CDR3 DNA reads TGTGCCAGCAGCAAATGGGACTGCGAAAATGAAAAACTGTTTTTT.

The CDR3 protein is CASSLALLAVRETQYF. As DNA, the CDR3 is TGTGCCAGCAGCTTAGCGCTATTAGCGGTCCGAGAGACCCAGTACTTC. The chain couples TRBV7-2 to TRBJ2-5, with a possible D match to TRBD2 (6 bases). Between the trimmed V and J ends, which lost 0 bases and 4 bases, there was a span of 15 bases. CDR3 length equals 16 residues. The germline V gene has CDR1 SGHTA and CDR2 FQGNSA.

The chain is built from TRBV7-2 and TRBJ1-2; the match to TRBD1 covers 8 bases. Per germline, CDR1 SGHTA and CDR2 FQGNSA. This CDR3 is built from 14 residues. Losses at the gene ends were 1 base for V and 4 bases for J; bases not matched to a gene: 2. DNA for the CDR3: TGTGCCAGCAGCTTAGGACAGGGGAGCTATGGCTACACCTTC. This sequence encodes CASSLGQGSYGYTF.

This chain joins TRBV5-5 and TRBJ2-7, with 7 bases fitting TRBD2. Germline V lookup: CDR1 SGHKS, CDR2 YYEKEE (reference sequence). The CDR3 length is 12 residues. The V segment lost 6 bases and the J segment 4 bases; nucleotides outside the gene matches: 4. The CDR3 protein is CASTSAGYEQYF. The CDR3 DNA sequence: TGTGCCAGCACCTCAGCGGGGTACGAGCAGTACTTC.

This chain joins TRBV4-2 and TRBJ2-7; a weak D match, TRBD2 (5 bases). Trimming took off 6 bases at V and 0 bases at J, with 12 bases between the two ends. The length of the CDR3 is 14 residues. Germline V CDR1 and CDR2: LGHNA, YNFKEQ. CDR3 amino acids: CASRPWTGSYEQYF. The CDR3 coding sequence is TGTGCCAGCAGACCCTGGACTGGCTCCTACGAGCAGTACTTC.

The rearrangement joins TRBV11-2 to TRBJ2-2; D remains ambiguous. The CDR3 extends over 13 amino acids. Trimming took 1 base from V and 5 from J, leaving 5 bases between them. Germline V gene lookup returns CDR1 SGHAT and CDR2 FQNNGV. CDR3 loop: CASSLARTGELFF. Written as DNA, the CDR3 is TGTGCCAGCAGCTTAGCACGGACCGGGGAGCTGTTTTTT.

V gene TRBV4-1 combines with J gene TRBJ2-1; D not certain. V shed 1 base and J shed 6 bases, with 7 bases lying between them. Looked up from germline, CDR1 is MGHRA and CDR2 is YSYEKL. The CDR3 contains 13 residues. Written as DNA, the CDR3 is TGCGCCAGCAGCCAAGTGAACTTCAATGAGCAGTTCTTC. It codes for CASSQVNFNEQFF.

This chain connects TRBV18 to TRBJ1-4; D not resolved. Germline lookup yields CDR1 KGHSH and CDR2 LQKENI. CDR3 size: 15 residues. The V end lost 3 bases, the J end lost 4 bases, and 12 bases lay between the germline ends. The CDR3 DNA follows: TGTGCCAGCTCACCGCTCGAAGGCCGTAATGAAAAACTGTTTTTT. Encoded protein: CASSPLEGRNEKLFF.